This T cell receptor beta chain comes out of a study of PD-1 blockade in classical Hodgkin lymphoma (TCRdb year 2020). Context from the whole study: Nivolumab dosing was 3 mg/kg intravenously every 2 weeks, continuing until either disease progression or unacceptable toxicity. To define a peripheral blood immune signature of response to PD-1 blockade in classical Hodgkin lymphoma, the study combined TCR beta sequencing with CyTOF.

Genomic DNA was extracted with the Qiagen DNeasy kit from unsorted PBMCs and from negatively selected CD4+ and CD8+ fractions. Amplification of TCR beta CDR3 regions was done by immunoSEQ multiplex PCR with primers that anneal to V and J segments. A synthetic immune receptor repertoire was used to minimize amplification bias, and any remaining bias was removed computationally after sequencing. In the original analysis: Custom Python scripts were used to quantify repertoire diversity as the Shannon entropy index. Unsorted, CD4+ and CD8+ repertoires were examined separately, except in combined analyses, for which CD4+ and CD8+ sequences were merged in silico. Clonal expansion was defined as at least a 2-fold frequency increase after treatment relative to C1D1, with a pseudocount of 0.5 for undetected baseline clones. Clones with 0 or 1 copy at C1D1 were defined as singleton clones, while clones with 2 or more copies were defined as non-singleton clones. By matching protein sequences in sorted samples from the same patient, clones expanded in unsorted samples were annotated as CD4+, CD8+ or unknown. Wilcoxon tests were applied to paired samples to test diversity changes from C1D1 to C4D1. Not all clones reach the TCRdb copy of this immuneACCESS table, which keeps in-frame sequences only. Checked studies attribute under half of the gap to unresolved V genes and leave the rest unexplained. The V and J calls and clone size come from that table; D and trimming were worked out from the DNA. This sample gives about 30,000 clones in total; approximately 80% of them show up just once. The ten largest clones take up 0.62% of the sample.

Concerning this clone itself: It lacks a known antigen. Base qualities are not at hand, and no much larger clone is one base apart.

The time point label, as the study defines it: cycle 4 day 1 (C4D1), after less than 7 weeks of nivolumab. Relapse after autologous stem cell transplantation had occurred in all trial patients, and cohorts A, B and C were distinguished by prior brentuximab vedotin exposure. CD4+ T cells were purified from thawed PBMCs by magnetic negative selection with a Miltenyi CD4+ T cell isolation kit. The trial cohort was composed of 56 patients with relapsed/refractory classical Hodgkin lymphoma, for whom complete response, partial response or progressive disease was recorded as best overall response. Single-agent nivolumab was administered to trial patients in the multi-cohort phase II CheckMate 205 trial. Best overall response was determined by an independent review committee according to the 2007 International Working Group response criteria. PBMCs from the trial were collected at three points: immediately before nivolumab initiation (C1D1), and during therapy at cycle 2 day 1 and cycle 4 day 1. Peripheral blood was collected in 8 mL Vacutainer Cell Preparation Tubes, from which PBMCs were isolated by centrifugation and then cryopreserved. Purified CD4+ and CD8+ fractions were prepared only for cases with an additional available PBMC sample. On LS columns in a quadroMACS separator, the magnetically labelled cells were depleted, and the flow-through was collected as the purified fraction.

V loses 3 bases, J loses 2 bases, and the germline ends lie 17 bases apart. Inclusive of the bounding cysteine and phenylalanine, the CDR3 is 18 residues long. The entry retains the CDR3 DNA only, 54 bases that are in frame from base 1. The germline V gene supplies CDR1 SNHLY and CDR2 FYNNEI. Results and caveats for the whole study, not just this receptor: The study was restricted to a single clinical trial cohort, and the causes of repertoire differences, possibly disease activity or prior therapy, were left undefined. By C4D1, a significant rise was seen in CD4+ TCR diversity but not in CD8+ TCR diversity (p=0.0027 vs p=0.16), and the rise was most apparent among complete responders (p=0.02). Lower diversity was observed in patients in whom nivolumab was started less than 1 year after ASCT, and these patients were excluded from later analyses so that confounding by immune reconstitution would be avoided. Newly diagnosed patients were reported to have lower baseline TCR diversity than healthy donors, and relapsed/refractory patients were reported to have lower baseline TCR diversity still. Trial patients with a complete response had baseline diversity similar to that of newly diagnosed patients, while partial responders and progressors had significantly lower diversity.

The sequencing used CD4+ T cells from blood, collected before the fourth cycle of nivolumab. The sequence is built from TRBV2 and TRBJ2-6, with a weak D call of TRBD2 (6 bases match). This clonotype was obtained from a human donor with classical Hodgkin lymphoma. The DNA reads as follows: TGTGCCAGCAGTGATAATCGGGGGATCGAAGCTGGGGCCAACGTCCTGACTTTC. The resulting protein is CASSDNRGIEAGANVLTF. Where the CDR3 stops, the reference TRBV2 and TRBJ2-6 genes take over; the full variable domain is EPEVTQTPSHQVTQMGQEVILRCVPISNHLYFYWYRQILGQKVEFLVSFYNNEISEKSEIFDDQFSVERPDGSNFTLKIRSTKLEDSAMYFCASSDNRGIEAGANVLTFGAGSRLTVL.